This T cell receptor beta chain was obtained from a study of T-cell reconstitution after alpha-beta-depleted transplantation in children. Study results and caveats: Reports say that about two months after transplant, the alpha-beta T cells came out of several hundred graft clones that had expanded.

In this sample, this clonotype turned up once. Its cognate antigen is unknown. Using unique molecular identifiers, the investigators prepared the TCRbeta library. TCRdb processed the PCR reads anew with MiXCR; each CDR3 protein has one entry. The table includes some 830,000 distinct CDR3 sequences, less than 20% detected once. The CDR3 runs to 18 residues. The V and J ends lost 0 bases and 1 base respectively, with 14 bases between them. Germline-derived CDR1 and CDR2 are SGHRS and YFSETQ. The V gene is TRBV5-1, the J gene TRBJ2-6, with D perhaps matching TRBD2 (6 bases). This material consisted of PBMCs, mostly from graft donor cells, taken 360 days after TCRalphabeta/CD19-depleted stem cell transplant. This clonotype was obtained from a male patient younger than 18 who had a stem cell transplant for acute lymphoblastic leukemia, so the T cells may come from the graft donor. CDR3 in amino acids: CASSLVTGGLSGANVLTF. The DNA of the CDR3 is TGCGCCAGCAGCTTGGTTACCGGGGGATTATCTGGGGCCAACGTCCTGACTTTC.